Below, 20 T cell receptor beta chains from the same sample are listed, as sequenced in a study of long-term antiretroviral therapy in people with HIV. The assay used was immunoSEQ (version v3.0), run at survey level. Using immunoSEQ multiplex PCR, the repertoire was profiled, and TCRdb retains in-frame clones only, with some absent. The table includes some 40,000 clones, around 86% detected once. This specimen was unsorted PBMCs, taken 1.5 years after starting antiretroviral therapy. The receptors were gathered from a man younger than 30 with HIV.

V and J are TRBV29-1 and TRBJ2-2, with 7 nucleotides matching TRBD1. With V trimmed by 6 bases and J by 0 bases, 4 bases remained unmatched. CDR3 length equals 14 residues. The germline gives CDR1 SQVTM, CDR2 ANQGSEA. DNA for the CDR3: TGCAGCGTAAAGGGACAGACGAACACCGGGGAGCTGTTTTTT. Translating gives CSVKGQTNTGELFF.

The J gene is TRBJ2-5, the V gene TRBV6-5, with D possibly TRBD1 on 5 matching bases. The CDR3 contains 14 residues. Germline CDR1 and CDR2: MNHEY and SVGAGI. Between the trimmed V and J ends, which lost 0 bases and 2 bases, there was a span of 7 bases. CDR3 sequence: CASSYSPGQETQYF. The CDR3 DNA sequence: TGTGCCAGCAGTTACTCACCAGGGCAAGAGACCCAGTACTTC.

The J gene is TRBJ1-4, the V gene TRBV19; TRBD1 is a possible D gene (6 bases). Germline V gives CDR1 LNHDA, CDR2 SQIVND (reference sequence). V dropped 11 bases and J dropped 8 bases, with 18 bases sitting between them. The CDR3 has 13 amino acids. The CDR3 loop is CAVKPQGDEKLFF. As DNA, the CDR3 is TGTGCCGTTAAACCACAGGGTGACGAAAAACTGTTTTTT.

This clone has a handful of counts. The gene calls are TRBV28 and TRBJ2-7; 8 nucleotides match TRBD2. The CDR3 has 15 amino acids. Germline CDR1 MDHEN, CDR2 SYDVKM. With V trimmed by 6 bases and J by 1 base, 8 bases remained unmatched. CDR3 DNA sequence: TGTGCCAGCAGCACAAGCGGGAGCGATTCCTACGAGCAGTACTTC. This sequence encodes CASSTSGSDSYEQYF.

The J gene is TRBJ1-1, the V gene TRBV5-1; the match to TRBD1 covers 7 bases. This CDR3 spans 16 amino acids. The V gene end was trimmed by 0 bases and the J gene end by 1 base; junction bases not matched to a gene: 6. Germline values: CDR1 SGHRS, CDR2 YFSETQ. The DNA of the CDR3 is TGCGCCAGCAGCTTGGCCTGGGACAGCCCGAACACTGAAGCTTTCTTT. This translates into CASSLAWDSPNTEAFF.

This chain connects TRBV27 to TRBJ2-2; unclear D gene. V was shortened by 5 bases and J by 3 bases, with 7 bases between the two germline ends. CDR1 and CDR2 from the germline V gene are MNHEY and SMNVEV (reference sequence). This CDR3 is 13 amino acids long. This chain's CDR3 is CASSQPHTGELFF. Written as DNA, the CDR3 is TGTGCCAGCAGTCAACCACACACCGGGGAGCTGTTTTTT.

This sequence joins TRBV19 and TRBJ2-7; D is unclear. The CDR3 consists of 13 residues. Trimming stripped 5 bases from V and 6 bases from J, with 14 bases between. Germline CDR1 LNHDA, CDR2 SQIVND (reference sequence). CDR3 DNA sequence: TGTGCCAGTAGTGGTCTGGTTAAAGCCGAGCAGTACTTC. Protein sequence: CASSGLVKAEQYF. The full variable domain, completed using reference TRBV19 and TRBJ2-7, is DGGITQSPKYLFRKEGQNVTLSCEQNLNHDAMYWYRQDPGQGLRLIYYSQIVNDFQKGDIAEGYSVSREKKESFPLTVTSAQKNPTAFYLCASSGLVKAEQYFGPGTRLTVT.

The chain uses TRBV7-9 and TRBJ2-7, with TRBD1 matching 7 bases. The CDR3 consists of 14 residues. In germline, CDR1 is SEHNR, CDR2 FQNEAQ (reference sequence). Trimming cost V 5 bases and J 4 bases; bases outside gene matches: 8. In DNA form, the CDR3 reads TGTGCCAGCAGCCAAGACAGGGTTCAGTACGAGCAGTACTTC. It yields the protein CASSQDRVQYEQYF. The full variable domain, with the rest looked up from reference TRBV7-9 and TRBJ2-7, is DTGVSQNPRHKITKRGQNVTFRCDPISEHNRLYWYRQTLGQGPEFLTYFQNEAQLEKSRLLSDRFSAERPKGSFSTLEIQRTEQGDSAMYLCASSQDRVQYEQYFGPGTRLTVT.

V gene TRBV7-2 combines with J gene TRBJ1-1, with D perhaps TRBD1 (6 bases). Germline-derived CDR1 and CDR2 are SGHTA and FQGNSA. V was shortened by 5 bases and J by 11 bases, with 15 bases between the two germline ends. The CDR3 has 12 amino acids. CDR3 coding DNA: TGTGCCAGCAGCCGAGACAGGTCGGTGGCTTTCTTT. The encoded protein is CASSRDRSVAFF. Together with reference TRBV7-2 and TRBJ1-1, the CDR3 gives the full variable domain: GAGVSQSPSNKVTEKGKDVELRCDPISGHTALYWYRQSLGQGLEFLIYFQGNSAPDKSGLPSDRFSAERTGGSVSTLTIQRTQQEDSAVYLCASSRDRSVAFFGQGTRLTVV.

V and J are TRBV6-6 and TRBJ1-2; no definite D call. The CDR3 is 14 amino acids. The V end was cut by 7 bases, the J end by 1 base, with 13 bases between. Germline V gene lookup returns CDR1 MNHNY and CDR2 SVGAGI (reference sequence). This CDR3 is CASTFEDDNYGYTF. CDR3 sequence (DNA): TGTGCCAGCACCTTCGAGGATGATAACTATGGCTACACCTTC.

The rearrangement links TRBV15 to TRBJ2-3, with 12 positions matching TRBD2. Germline assignment: CDR1 LNHNV and CDR2 YYDKDF (reference sequence). There are 14 residues in the CDR3. V lost 9 bases and J lost 8; bases outside the gene matches: 9. CDR3: CATRTSGTKSTQYF. CDR3 bases: TGTGCCACGAGGACTAGCGGGACTAAGAGTACGCAGTATTTT.

The chain joins TRBV28 to TRBJ2-7; D perhaps matches TRBD2 (6 bases). Trimming removed 10 bases at V and 3 bases at J, with 13 bases between. The CDR3 runs to 12 residues. Germline CDR1 reads MDHEN; CDR2 reads SYDVKM. This CDR3 reads CATATSIYEQYF. As DNA, the CDR3 is TGTGCCACAGCGACTAGTATCTACGAGCAGTACTTC.

The chain carries TRBV7-2 and TRBJ1-3, with D possibly matching TRBD1 (6 bases). The V and J ends lost 2 bases and 4 bases respectively, with 18 bases between them. CDR3 length: 17 amino acids. The germline V gene encodes CDR1 SGHTA and CDR2 FQGNSA. The CDR3 here is CASSLLGGRGGGNTIYF. CDR3 DNA sequence: TGTGCCAGCAGCTTATTGGGGGGCAGGGGAGGAGGAAACACCATATATTTT.

This rearrangement joins TRBV4-1 to TRBJ2-6; no clear D. The CDR3 totals 14 residues. Germline loops: CDR1 MGHRA, CDR2 YSYEKL. Between the trimmed V and J ends, which lost 2 bases and 5 bases, there was a span of 7 bases. In DNA form, the CDR3 reads TGCGCCAGCAGCCAAAGCTCCAGGGCCAACGTCCTGACTTTC. Its protein is CASSQSSRANVLTF.

The chain employs TRBV10-2 and TRBJ1-1, with D possibly TRBD1 on 6 matching bases. CDR1 WSHSY and CDR2 SAAADI come from the germline V gene. Trimming took off 6 bases at V and 4 bases at J, with 18 bases between the two ends. The CDR3 consists of 15 residues. CDR3 sequence (DNA): TGCGCCAGCAGAGGGGGAACAACTTCGCCCACTGAAGCTTTCTTT. Translated: CASRGGTTSPTEAFF.

The chain couples TRBV7-3 to TRBJ2-5; tentative D call: TRBD1 (5 bases). V shed 5 bases and J shed 1 base, with 11 bases lying between them. The CDR3 has 14 residues. Germline CDR1 and CDR2: SGHTA and FQGTGA. The CDR3 coding sequence is TGTGCCAGCAGCGCAAGGGGTTCCCAAGAGACCCAGTACTTC. It yields the protein CASSARGSQETQYF.

The CDR3 sequence is CASSFAFSAAAYEQYF. In DNA, the CDR3 is TGTGCCAGCAGTTTCGCCTTCAGTGCGGCCGCCTACGAGCAGTACTTC. The chain is built from TRBV28 and TRBJ2-7; no clear D. This CDR3 region has 16 residues. Germline V lookup: CDR1 MDHEN, CDR2 SYDVKM. The V and J ends lost 3 bases and 2 bases respectively, with 17 bases between them.

The chain couples TRBV2 to TRBJ2-5; D possibly corresponds to TRBD1 (5 bases). Between the trimmed V and J ends, which lost 4 bases and 3 bases, there was a span of 9 bases. Germline V CDR1 and CDR2: SNHLY, FYNNEI. This CDR3 is 13 amino acids long. The CDR3 nucleotides are TGTGCCAGCAGTGGAGGCAGGGAAGAGACCCAGTACTTC. Translation gives CASSGGREETQYF.

This clone was recorded once. The gene calls are TRBV5-6 and TRBJ2-7, with D possibly TRBD1 on 6 matching bases. This CDR3 contains 14 residues. Germline CDR1 is SGHDT and CDR2 is YYEEEE. Trimming removed 1 base at V and 2 bases at J, with 10 bases between. The CDR3, as DNA: TGTGCCAGCAGCTTGCAGGGGAGAACCTACGAGCAGTACTTC. The encoded protein is CASSLQGRTYEQYF. Looking up the rest from reference TRBV5-6 and TRBJ2-7 gives the full variable domain: DAGVTQSPTHLIKTRGQQVTLRCSPKSGHDTVSWYQQALGQGPQFIFQYYEEEERQRGNFPDRFSGHQFPNYSSELNVNALLLGDSALYLCASSLQGRTYEQYFGPGTRLTVT.

This chain uses TRBV11-3 with TRBJ2-3; the match to TRBD2 covers 11 bases. V lost 4 bases, J lost 2 bases, and 5 bases stayed unmatched. Germline V CDR1 and CDR2: SGHNT, YENEEA. The CDR3 covers 16 residues. In nucleotides, the CDR3 is TGTGCCAGCAGCTCCGGGACTAGCGGATCCACAGATACGCAGTATTTT. It yields the protein CASSSGTSGSTDTQYF.